Shown below are 3 T cell receptor beta chains from a single sample sequenced in a study of T cell responses to AZD1222 COVID-19 vaccine. Clones were read by immunoSEQ multiplex PCR, and TCRdb kept only the in-frame ones, dropping some. The data hold around 100,000 clones, with 91% observed a single time. The sequencing here drew on peripheral blood, taken on day 0 of AZD1222 vaccination. These receptors originate from an adult in good health.

This clone appeared a single time. This chain links TRBV6-5 with TRBJ1-1, with TRBD1 identical over 8 bases. Unmatched junction bases numbered 2, after V lost 5 bases and J lost 3 bases. From germline, CDR1 is MNHEY and CDR2 SVGAGI. The CDR3 runs 13 residues. CDR3 in amino acids: CASSTDRDTEAFF. The DNA for the CDR3 is TGTGCCAGCAGTACGGACAGGGACACTGAAGCTTTCTTT.

This clone was observed once. This chain connects TRBV6-5 to TRBJ1-1; D remains ambiguous. This CDR3 has 11 residues. Per germline, CDR1 MNHEY and CDR2 SVGAGI. Trimming cost V 6 bases and J 4 bases, with 6 bases left between them. The CDR3 region is CASSRGTEAFF. The CDR3, as DNA: TGTGCCAGCAGCCGAGGCACTGAAGCTTTCTTT.

This rearrangement joins TRBV7-3 to TRBJ2-2, with 8 bases lining up with TRBD2. The CDR3 covers 15 residues. CDR1 and CDR2 (germline): SGHTA, FQGTGA. J was trimmed by 3 bases and V by 5 bases; bases with no gene match: 5. In DNA, the CDR3 is TGTGCCAGCAGCCCGGGGGGGGCGCACACCGGGGAGCTGTTTTTT. It translates to CASSPGGAHTGELFF.